A selection of T cell receptor beta chains follows, all from one sample in a study of identical twins. TCRdb reprocessed the 5' RACE reads with MiXCR, giving one entry per CDR3 protein. The data contain under 900,000 distinct CDR3 sequences, roughly an eighth of them singletons. This same sample was also taken into another study, of yellow fever vaccine responses in identical twins.

Material: PBMCs. The source is a woman under 30 in good health. Both conserved end residues are part of each CDR3. The D gene is left open where the match is weak. Where a row states a size, it is once, few, many or the class of an expanded clone; other rows omit it.

j_call,clone_size,v_call,d_call,cdr3_nt,cdr3_aa
TRBJ2-7,many,TRBV7-9,-,TGTGCCACAGAAAGGGGGGGGTCCTACGAGCAGTACTTC,CATERGGSYEQYF
TRBJ2-5,few,TRBV29-1,-,TGCAGCGTACCCCAGGGACCAGAGACCCAGTACTTC,CSVPQGPETQYF
TRBJ2-1,-,TRBV7-2,-,TGTGCCAGCAGCTTAAAGCGGCAATACAATGAGCAGTTCTTC,CASSLKRQYNEQFF
TRBJ2-1,-,TRBV5-1,-,TGCGCCAGCAGCTTGGCGGGGGTCTCCACAGAAGAGCAGTTCTTC,CASSLAGVSTEEQFF
TRBJ2-2,few,TRBV9,-,TGTGCCAGCAGCGTGGAGGGGGGGCTCGGCACCGGGGAGCTGTTTTTT,CASSVEGGLGTGELFF
TRBJ1-5,-,TRBV6-1,TRBD1,TGTGCCAGCACTCTCGGGGCAGGGGGCGGCAATCAGCCCCAGCATTTT,CASTLGAGGGNQPQHF
TRBJ2-5,few,TRBV7-9,TRBD2,TGTGCCAGCAGCCTCGGGGGGACGTACCAAGAGACCCAGTACTTC,CASSLGGTYQETQYF
TRBJ1-1,-,TRBV4-1,-,TGCGCCAGCAGCCACTTGGGGGTGAACACTGAAGCTTTCTTT,CASSHLGVNTEAFF
TRBJ1-1,few,TRBV15,-,TGTGCCACCAGCGAACAGCGGATGAACACTGAAGCTTTCTTT,CATSEQRMNTEAFF
TRBJ1-2,many,TRBV7-9,-,TGTGCCAGCAGCGCCGTAGTGGGCTATGGCTACACCTTC,CASSAVVGYGYTF
TRBJ2-1,-,TRBV7-6,TRBD1,TGTGCCAGCAGCTCAGGGGGGACAGGGCGCAATGAGCAGTTCTTC,CASSSGGTGRNEQFF
TRBJ1-2,many,TRBV12-3/TRBV12-4,TRBD1,TGTGCCAGCAGTTTAAGTGACAGGGACACCTATGGCTACACCTTC,CASSLSDRDTYGYTF
TRBJ1-2,-,TRBV12-5,-,TGTGCTAGTGGTCCCTCGGGGTCTAACTATGGCTACACCTTC,CASGPSGSNYGYTF
TRBJ1-4,-,TRBV6-5,TRBD1,TGTGCCAGCAGTTACTCCCCGGGACAGGGGGCAGAAAAACTGTTTTTT,CASSYSPGQGAEKLFF
TRBJ2-2,-,TRBV12-3/TRBV12-4,TRBD1,TGTGCCAGCAGACAGGGGGCCGGCACCGGGGAGCTGTTTTTT,CASRQGAGTGELFF
TRBJ2-7,-,TRBV29-1,-,TGCAGCGTTGATCGGGGGGCGAGCGAGCAGTACTTC,CSVDRGASEQYF
TRBJ2-5,few,TRBV5-1,-,TGCGCCAGCAGGGGCGGGGATTTAAGGACCCAGTACTTC,CASRGGDLRTQYF
TRBJ1-2,-,TRBV7-9,-,TGTGCCAGCAGTGCGGAAGGGTTAGATGGCTACACCTTC,CASSAEGLDGYTF
TRBJ1-5,few,TRBV27,TRBD1,TGTGCCAGCAGTTCAGGGGGCGCACAGCCCCAGCATTTT,CASSSGGAQPQHF
TRBJ2-7,few,TRBV18,-,TGTGCCAGCTCACCACCTCAGACTACAGGGACCTCCTACGAGCAGTACTTC,CASSPPQTTGTSYEQYF
TRBJ2-7,few,TRBV7-9,TRBD2,TGTGCCAGCAGCTTAGACCCTAGCGGCGAGCAGTACTTC,CASSLDPSGEQYF
TRBJ2-2,-,TRBV6-5,-,TGTGCCAGCAGTTACGGGCTAACCCCCGGGGAGCTGTTTTTT,CASSYGLTPGELFF
TRBJ2-3,few,TRBV9,-,TGTGCCAGCAGCCCACCTGGAACGGGGGCCACAGATACGCAGTATTTT,CASSPPGTGATDTQYF
TRBJ2-1,few,TRBV2,-,TGTGCCAGCCTCTTCCAAGAGGGTGAGCAGTTCTTC,CASLFQEGEQFF
TRBJ2-7,few,TRBV10-3,-,TGTGCCATCAGTGAGGGGGGGACCCCACCCTACGAGCAGTACTTC,CAISEGGTPPYEQYF
TRBJ2-3,few,TRBV20-1,-,TGCAGTGCTAGAGTCAGCGGGACAGATACGCAGTATTTT,CSARVSGTDTQYF
TRBJ2-7,many,TRBV4-1,TRBD2,TGCGCCAGCAGCCAAGAAACGGGACTAGCGACAACTTACGAGCAGTACTTC,CASSQETGLATTYEQYF
TRBJ2-1,many,TRBV10-3,-,TGTGCCATCAGTGAGGGGGGCTCCTACAATGAGCAGTTCTTC,CAISEGGSYNEQFF
TRBJ2-5,few,TRBV10-3,TRBD1,TGTGCCATCAGTGATGGACAGGGGTCAGAGACCCAGTACTTC,CAISDGQGSETQYF
TRBJ1-6,-,TRBV4-1,-,TGCGCCAGCAGCCAAGAAGAAGCGGGAGGGCGATCACCCCTCCACTTT,CASSQEEAGGRSPLHF
TRBJ2-2,-,TRBV9,-,TGTGCCAGCAGCGGGTGGACTAACCCGAACACCGGGGAGCTGTTTTTT,CASSGWTNPNTGELFF
TRBJ2-1,-,TRBV6-5,-,TGTGCCAGCAGTTTCGCGGGGGCGGGGAATGAGCAGTTCTTC,CASSFAGAGNEQFF
TRBJ1-5,-,TRBV2,-,TGTGCCAGCAGTGAGCAGGACCGGCAGCCCCAGCATTTT,CASSEQDRQPQHF
TRBJ2-5,-,TRBV27,-,TGTGCCAGCAGTAAACCCGGCCGGGGAGAGACCCAGTACTTC,CASSKPGRGETQYF
TRBJ2-3,many,TRBV20-1,-,TGCAGTGCTACCCCCTTGGGGCTGGGGGTTGCAGATACGCAGTATTTT,CSATPLGLGVADTQYF
TRBJ2-4,few,TRBV20-1,-,TGCGGCATACCCGGGCGAGGGCAATCAAACATTCAGTACTTC,CGIPGRGQSNIQYF
TRBJ2-1,-,TRBV23-1,TRBD2,TGCGCCAGCAGTCAATCCCGGGGGATCGAGGCTAGCGGGAGGGGTAATGAGCAGTTCTTC,CASSQSRGIEASGRGNEQFF
TRBJ1-1,-,TRBV4-1,-,TGCGCCAGCAGCCAGGCTAGCGGGGCCCTGAACACTGAAGCTTTCTTT,CASSQASGALNTEAFF
TRBJ2-7,-,TRBV5-1,-,TGCGCCAGCAGCTTGGCCGGGAGTGGGAACTACGAGCAGTACTTC,CASSLAGSGNYEQYF
TRBJ2-1,few,TRBV3-1,-,TGTGCCAGCAGCCAAGAGGGGAGTTGGACCAATGAGCAGTTCTTC,CASSQEGSWTNEQFF
TRBJ2-2,many,TRBV27,TRBD1,TGTGCCAGCAGTTTAGATGGACAGGGGGCTACCGGGGAGCTGTTTTTT,CASSLDGQGATGELFF
TRBJ2-7,few,TRBV6-1,TRBD2,TGTGCCAGCAGACATCGACTAGCGGGACACTCCTACGAGCAGTACTTC,CASRHRLAGHSYEQYF
TRBJ2-3,-,TRBV7-9,-,TGTGCCAGCAGCTTATATGACAAAAACACAGATACGCAGTATTTT,CASSLYDKNTDTQYF
TRBJ2-2,-,TRBV2,-,TGTGCCAGCAGGGTCAATGACCGGGGATGGCTGTTTTTT,CASRVNDRGWLFF
TRBJ1-1,many,TRBV15,TRBD1,TGTGCCACCAGCGAGTGGGACAGGGCGGACACTGAAGCTTTCTTT,CATSEWDRADTEAFF
TRBJ2-5,many,TRBV5-1,-,TGCGCCAGCAGCCCAACCCAGGGGGGCGAGACCCAGTACTTC,CASSPTQGGETQYF
TRBJ2-1,many,TRBV4-1,TRBD2,TGCGCCAGCAGCCAAGCCTCTAGCGGGGGGTTCGGTGAGCAGTTCTTC,CASSQASSGGFGEQFF
TRBJ1-6,-,TRBV4-1,TRBD1,TGCGCCAGCAGCCAAGAAGGGGGCTATTCCTATAATTCACCCCTCCACTTT,CASSQEGGYSYNSPLHF
TRBJ1-4,-,TRBV6-1,TRBD1,TGTGCCAGCAGTGCCCCCCGGACAGGGCCGAATGAAAAACTGTTTTTT,CASSAPRTGPNEKLFF
TRBJ2-5,-,TRBV10-3,-,TGTGCCATCAGTGACCTAGGATGGGGGGAGACCCAGTACTTC,CAISDLGWGETQYF